A single sample gave rise to the 12 T cell receptor beta chains below, sequenced in a study of T cells after yellow fever vaccination. TCRdb re-analysed the 5' RACE reads in MiXCR, keeping a single row per CDR3 protein. Here the sample spans 310,000 or so distinct CDR3 sequences, more than 3% being singletons. The input for sequencing was PBMCs, taken on the day of the yellow fever booster vaccination. These TCRs come from a man aged 18 to 35 who received the YFV17D yellow fever vaccine.

The chain carries TRBV12-5 and TRBJ2-7; 9 bases are shared with TRBD1. The CDR3 covers 12 residues. Trimming at V came to 2 bases and at J to 13 bases, leaving 6 bases not matched to a gene. CDR1 LGHNT and CDR2 FRNRAP come from the germline V gene. The chain's CDR3 is CASGLPGQGNYF. CDR3 nucleotides: TGTGCTAGTGGTTTGCCGGGACAGGGTAATTACTTC.

In this sample, this clonotype turned up many times. This chain joins TRBV7-4 and TRBJ2-4, with a tentative D call TRBD2 (6 bases). CDR3 length equals 16 residues. Between the trimmed V and J ends, which lost 2 bases and 1 base, there was a span of 12 bases. Germline CDR1 reads SGHVT; CDR2 reads SQSDAQ. The CDR3 reads CASSLLLAAAKNIQYF. The CDR3 DNA reads as TGTGCCAGCAGCTTATTACTAGCCGCGGCCAAAAACATTCAGTACTTC.

In its sample, this clonotype was seen many times. This chain joins TRBV6-6 and TRBJ2-5; TRBD1 is a possible D gene (6 bases). CDR1 is MNHNY and CDR2 is SVGAGI in the germline V gene (reference sequence). Trimming took off 4 bases at V and 3 bases at J, with 15 bases between the two ends. This CDR3 spans 15 amino acids. For the CDR3, the DNA is TGTGCCAGCAGTTCGACTACAGGGTCGGAAGAGACCCAGTACTTC. This gives the protein CASSSTTGSEETQYF.

This chain connects TRBV6-5 to TRBJ2-1; possibly TRBD2 for D (6 bases). CDR3 size: 16 residues. Germline lookup yields CDR1 MNHEY and CDR2 SVGAGI. V lost 2 bases, J lost 9 bases, and 20 bases lay in between. CDR3 amino acids: CASSYTYRDSSGEQFF. DNA for the CDR3: TGTGCCAGCAGTTACACCTACCGGGACTCGTCGGGTGAGCAGTTCTTC.

Points on this clonotype: A much larger clone sits a single nucleotide away, making a read error possible. The V gene is TRBV7-9, the J gene TRBJ2-5, with a possible D match to TRBD2 (6 bases). V was pared by 10 bases and J by 5 bases, with 23 bases between. The CDR3 is 15 residues long. Germline V gene sequence: CDR1 SEHNR, CDR2 FQNEAQ (reference sequence). CDR3 sequence reads: CAITEESGVRETQYF. CDR3 in DNA: TGTGCCATCACCGAGGAGTCGGGGGTCCGGGAGACCCAGTACTTC. The complete variable domain, with remaining parts taken from reference TRBV7-9 and TRBJ2-5, reads DTGVSQNPRHKITKRGQNVTFRCDPISEHNRLYWYRQTLGQGPEFLTYFQNEAQLEKSRLLSDRFSAERPKGSFSTLEIQRTEQGDSAMYLCAITEESGVRETQYFGPGTRLLVL.

V gene TRBV20-1 combines with J gene TRBJ1-3; no reliable D call. CDR3 length equals 15 residues. The germline gives CDR1 DFQATT, CDR2 SNEGSKA (reference sequence). V was clipped by 3 bases and J by 0 bases, with 12 bases between them. The CDR3 bases are TGCAGTGCTAGCAGAGCCCGAGTCTCTGGAAACACCATATATTTT. It codes for CSASRARVSGNTIYF.

This clonotype was observed many times. The chain links TRBV21-1 to TRBJ1-3; TRBD1, the D gene given by the table, was not confirmed from the DNA. TRBV21-1 is annotated as a pseudogene. The CDR3 spans 14 residues. This CDR3 reads CASSKVTEGNTIYF. The CDR3 coding sequence is TGTGCCAGCAGCAAAGTGACAGAGGGAAACACCATATATTTT.

This clonotype was picked up many times. V gene TRBV5-1 combines with J gene TRBJ1-2, with D hard to call. CDR1 is SGHRS and CDR2 is YFSETQ in the germline V gene. Trimming took off 2 bases at V and 0 bases at J, with 14 bases between the two ends. This CDR3 has 16 residues. The CDR3 nucleotides are TGCGCCAGCAGCTTATCTACGGCGGAAGCTAACTATGGCTACACCTTC. Amino acids: CASSLSTAEANYGYTF.

This clonotype was observed at least ten times. V gene TRBV5-1 combines with J gene TRBJ2-5; D is perhaps TRBD1 (5 bases). Germline V gene lookup returns CDR1 SGHRS and CDR2 YFSETQ. V was clipped by 1 base and J by 4 bases, with 11 bases between them. The CDR3 has 14 residues. The CDR3 DNA is TGCGCCAGCAGCTTGACCCTCCAGGGAGAGACCCAGTACTTC. Translated, it gives CASSLTLQGETQYF. Supplemented by reference TRBV5-1 and TRBJ2-5, the full variable domain reads KAGVTQTPRYLIKTRGQQVTLSCSPISGHRSVSWYQQTPGQGLQFLFEYFSETQRNKGNFPGRFSGRQFSNSRSEMNVSTLELGDSALYLCASSLTLQGETQYFGPGTRLLVL.

The sample holds many counts of this clonotype. This chain links TRBV6-2 or TRBV6-3 with TRBJ2-5; D may be TRBD2 (6 bases). Per the germline V gene, CDR1 is MNHEY and CDR2 is SVGEGT. CDR3 length: 12 residues. V was shortened by 7 bases and J by 7 bases, with 13 bases between the two germline ends. Here the CDR3 reads CASTPRRGTQYF. CDR3 sequence (DNA): TGTGCCAGCACACCCCGGCGGGGGACCCAGTACTTC.

The J gene is TRBJ1-4, the V gene TRBV14; no clear D gene. Germline CDR1 SGHDN, CDR2 FVKESK. This CDR3 spans 17 amino acids. V shed 6 bases and J shed 4 bases, with 21 bases lying between them. CDR3 sequence: CASSLSTAGYGNEKLFF. CDR3 bases: TGTGCCAGCAGTCTATCTACTGCAGGCTACGGTAATGAAAAACTGTTTTTT.

There are a few counts of this clonotype. Sequence at one end of the junction differs from germline and may be a read error. The gene calls are TRBV20-1 and TRBJ2-5, with TRBD1 identical over 8 bases. The CDR3 is made up of 14 amino acids. Germline-derived CDR1 and CDR2 are DFQATT and SNEGSKA (reference sequence). CDR3 in amino acids: CSARGTGGQETQYF. The CDR3 DNA follows: TGCAGTGCCAGAGGGACAGGCGGCCAAGAGACCCAGTACTTC.